The 27 T cell receptor beta chains listed next were all sequenced from one sample in a study of T-cell reconstitution after alpha-beta-depleted transplantation in children. Researchers prepared the TCRbeta library using unique molecular identifiers, the study reports. TCRdb fed the PCR reads into MiXCR, producing one record per CDR3 protein. The sample shows around 670,000 distinct CDR3 sequences, around 13% of them seen only once. Sequencing used PBMCs, obtained before TCRalphabeta/CD19-depleted stem cell transplant. These receptors all stem from a girl aged 2-15 years with congenital amegakaryocytic thrombocytopenia, due to receive a stem cell transplant.

The J gene is TRBJ2-1, the V gene TRBV6-2 or TRBV6-3; D gene unclear. With 4 bases removed from V and 3 bases from J, the gap between germline ends came to 7 bases. Germline V gene data show CDR1 as MNHEY and CDR2 as SVGEGT. The CDR3 is 13 residues long. The CDR3 region is CASSFLDYNEQFF. CDR3 nucleotide sequence: TGTGCCAGCAGTTTTCTAGACTACAATGAGCAGTTCTTC.

The genes are TRBV7-9 and TRBJ2-7; 7 nucleotides agree with TRBD1. The ends lost 7 bases at V and 6 bases at J; junction bases unmatched: 15. CDR3 size: 15 residues. Germline CDR1 reads SEHNR; CDR2 reads FQNEAQ (reference sequence). The DNA for the CDR3 is TGTGCCAGCACCACCTGGACAGGACTGATGAGCGAGCAGTACTTC. Amino acids: CASTTWTGLMSEQYF. Based on the CDR3 plus reference TRBV7-9 and TRBJ2-7, the full variable domain is DTGVSQNPRHKITKRGQNVTFRCDPISEHNRLYWYRQTLGQGPEFLTYFQNEAQLEKSRLLSDRFSAERPKGSFSTLEIQRTEQGDSAMYLCASTTWTGLMSEQYFGPGTRLTVT.

This clonotype has a handful of counts. The chain joins TRBV7-9 to TRBJ2-2, with 7 bases identical to TRBD2. Trimming at V came to 5 bases and at J to 3 bases, leaving 9 bases not matched to a gene. The CDR3 has 16 residues. Germline V gene lookup returns CDR1 SEHNR and CDR2 FQNEAQ (reference sequence). The CDR3 loop is CASSLKGTTYTGELFF. CDR3 DNA sequence: TGTGCCAGCAGCCTTAAAGGGACTACCTACACCGGGGAGCTGTTTTTT.

The sample holds many counts of this clonotype. The chain recombines TRBV28 with TRBJ2-7, with a tentative D call TRBD2 (5 bases). The length of the CDR3 is 14 residues. V lost 4 bases to trimming and J lost 0 bases, with 10 bases between them. Per germline, CDR1 MDHEN and CDR2 SYDVKM. The CDR3 is CASSSLRASYEQYF. CDR3 DNA: TGTGCCAGCAGTTCACTGCGGGCCTCCTACGAGCAGTACTTC.

At least ten counts were recorded for this clonotype. The chain is built from TRBV20-1 and TRBJ2-1, with D uncertain. V was cut by 4 bases and J by 3 bases, with 10 bases left in between. CDR1 DFQATT and CDR2 SNEGSKA come from the germline V gene (reference sequence). There are 13 residues in the CDR3. This CDR3 is CSATPENYNEQFF. CDR3 nucleotide sequence: TGCAGTGCTACCCCAGAAAACTACAATGAGCAGTTCTTC.

This clonotype was detected many times. V and J are TRBV7-2 and TRBJ2-3; TRBD2 matches at 8 bases. Germline V gives CDR1 SGHTA, CDR2 FQGNSA. V shed 5 bases and J 5 bases; nucleotides not matched to a gene: 12. The CDR3 is made up of 16 amino acids. The CDR3 nucleotides are TGTGCCAGCAGCCACACCGGGACTAGGAATATAGATACGCAGTATTTT. As protein: CASSHTGTRNIDTQYF.

The sample holds many counts of this clonotype. The CDR3 DNA sequence: TGTGCCAGCAGGGATAGGAGATGGGGTGCTGAGCAGTTCTTC. Translation: CASRDRRWGAEQFF. V and J are TRBV6-1 and TRBJ2-1, with no clear D. Germline CDR1 MNHNS, CDR2 SASEGT. The CDR3 extends over 14 amino acids. V lost 6 bases to trimming and J lost 9 bases, with 18 bases between them.

This chain joins TRBV29-1 and TRBJ2-2; 11 positions match TRBD2. Germline loops: CDR1 SQVTM, CDR2 ANQGSEA. After removal of 3 bases from V and 4 bases from J, the junction contained 4 bases not matched to a gene. This CDR3 is 15 amino acids long. The CDR3 here is CSVEASGRSTGELFF. CDR3 bases: TGCAGCGTTGAGGCTAGCGGGAGGAGCACCGGGGAGCTGTTTTTT.

The genes are TRBV12-3 or TRBV12-4 and TRBJ2-1; no reliable D call. Deletions cut 6 bases from V and 8 bases from J, with 20 bases between. This CDR3 contains 15 residues. The DNA of the CDR3 is TGTGCCAGCAGAAGAAGTAATAGCCCCGTCGATGAGCAGTTCTTC. Translated, it gives CASRRSNSPVDEQFF.

About this clonotype: A read error may be the cause here, since a much bigger clone is one base away. The chain has TRBV7-8 and TRBJ1-2; TRBD1 is a possible D gene (5 bases). This CDR3 region has 17 residues. Germline values: CDR1 SGHVS, CDR2 FQNEAQ. The CDR3 here is CASSLEGVRGGSYGYPF. CDR3 bases: TGTGCCAGCAGCCTAGAAGGGGTGAGGGGAGGAAGCTATGGCTACCCCTTC.

This clonotype was found many times. This chain links TRBV7-8 with TRBJ1-1; D is perhaps TRBD1 (5 bases). Germline CDR1 reads SGHVS; CDR2 reads FQNEAQ. The V gene lost 9 bases and the J gene lost 2 bases, with 16 bases spanning the gap. The CDR3 sequence is 14 residues long. In nucleotides, the CDR3 is TGTGCCAGTAGAGCAGGGCTGCTAAACACTGAAGCTTTCTTT. Translating gives CASRAGLLNTEAFF.

Details on this clonotype: A much larger clone differs from this one at a single base, so this may be a read error. The J gene is TRBJ2-7, the V gene TRBV20-1; possible D gene TRBD2, 5 bases. Germline CDR1 and CDR2: DFQATT and SNEGSKA (reference sequence). This CDR3 is 16 amino acids long. Trimming removed 5 bases at V and 0 bases at J, with 20 bases between. For the CDR3, the DNA is TGCAGTGCTGGACCGACTACCGGTTCCAGCTCCTACGAGCAGTACTTC. It encodes CSAGPTTGSSSYEQYF.

V and J are TRBV7-2 and TRBJ2-2; TRBD2 matches 11 bases. Germline assignment: CDR1 SGHTA and CDR2 FQGNSA. Trimming at V came to 3 bases and at J to 2 bases, leaving 5 bases not matched to a gene. The CDR3 sequence is 17 residues long. Here the CDR3 reads CASSFPRLAGNTGELFF. The CDR3, as DNA: TGTGCCAGCAGCTTTCCTAGACTAGCGGGAAACACCGGGGAGCTGTTTTTT.

The CDR3 here is CASSYPSKEGAPYEQYF. The CDR3 nucleotides are TGCGCCAGCAGCTATCCATCCAAGGAGGGGGCACCCTACGAGCAGTACTTC. The rearrangement uses TRBV5-1 and TRBJ2-7, with D possibly being TRBD1 (7 bases). From germline, CDR1 is SGHRS and CDR2 YFSETQ. This CDR3 contains 17 residues. The V and J ends lost 3 bases and 2 bases respectively, with 21 bases between them.

The chain couples TRBV10-1 to TRBJ2-3; TRBD2 aligns across 8 bases. CDR3 length: 15 amino acids. Germline loops: CDR1 WNHNN, CDR2 SYGVQD (reference sequence). The junction had 4 bases not matched to a gene; V was cut back by 3 bases and J by 2 bases. The CDR3 bases are TGCGCCAGCAGTGACGGCGGGAGGTTCACAGATACGCAGTATTTT. Residues: CASSDGGRFTDTQYF.

At least ten counts were recorded for this clonotype. The chain combines TRBV12-3 or TRBV12-4 with TRBJ2-3; D is unclear. V was shortened by 5 bases and J by 5 bases, with 8 bases between the two germline ends. The CDR3 runs 12 residues. This chain's CDR3 is CASSNIGDTQYF. DNA for the CDR3: TGTGCCAGCAGTAATATAGGAGATACGCAGTATTTT.

This clonotype was seen many times. The rearrangement uses TRBV10-2 and TRBJ1-2; 8 bases are a match to TRBD1. Germline CDR1 reads WSHSY; CDR2 reads SAAADI. V shed 6 bases and J 8 bases; nucleotides not matched to a gene: 5. The CDR3 is made up of 12 amino acids. The DNA of the CDR3 is TGCGCCAGCAGCGATGGACAGGGAGGCTACACCTTC. Protein sequence: CASSDGQGGYTF.

The table lists this clonotype with a few counts. The rearrangement links TRBV20-1 to TRBJ2-7; 10 bases are shared with TRBD1. V lost 3 bases to trimming and J lost 7 bases; unmatched junction nucleotides: 12. This CDR3 region has 15 residues. CDR1 DFQATT and CDR2 SNEGSKA come from the germline V gene (reference sequence). CDR3: CSASREGQGSLEQYF. In DNA, the CDR3 is TGCAGTGCTAGCCGCGAGGGACAGGGGTCATTGGAGCAGTACTTC.

This chain uses TRBV7-8 with TRBJ1-3; 7 positions match TRBD1. CDR3 size: 19 residues. V lost 2 bases and J lost 0; bases outside the gene matches: 13. The germline CDR1 and CDR2 sequences are SGHVS and FQNEAQ. The CDR3 loop reads CASSLPRATGASSGNTIYF. The CDR3 nucleotides are TGTGCCAGCAGCTTACCGAGAGCAACAGGGGCGAGCTCTGGAAACACCATATATTTT.

This clonotype was seen at least ten times. As DNA, the CDR3 is TGTGCCAGCACGAAGGAGGTCTCTGGAAACACCATATATTTT. Residues: CASTKEVSGNTIYF. The chain couples TRBV6-1 to TRBJ1-3, with D uncertain. Germline V gene data show CDR1 as MNHNS and CDR2 as SASEGT. V dropped 7 bases and J dropped 0 bases, with 10 bases sitting between them. The CDR3 has 14 residues.

The chain employs TRBV2 and TRBJ2-1; 9 bases line up with TRBD2. This CDR3 contains 20 residues. The J segment lost 0 bases and the V segment lost 8 bases, leaving 20 bases of the junction unmatched. CDR1 and CDR2 (germline): SNHLY, FYNNEI. The CDR3 loop reads CASYPLRAGGLTSSYNEQFF. In DNA, the CDR3 is TGTGCCAGCTATCCCTTGAGAGCGGGAGGACTTACGAGCTCCTACAATGAGCAGTTCTTC.

This clonotype was seen ten or more times. The gene calls are TRBV10-3 and TRBJ2-7; 7 bases are a match to TRBD2. The germline V gene has CDR1 ENHRY and CDR2 SYGVKD. Trimming removed 8 bases from V and 2 bases from J; junction bases left unmatched: 9. The CDR3 loop spans 14 amino acids. The CDR3 sequence: CAIRSPSGTYEQYF. The CDR3 DNA reads TGTGCCATCCGATCTCCTAGCGGAACCTACGAGCAGTACTTC.

This clonotype was counted a few times. The chain combines TRBV7-9 with TRBJ2-7; TRBD1 aligns across 10 bases. This CDR3 region has 16 residues. Per the germline V gene, CDR1 is SEHNR and CDR2 is FQNEAQ (reference sequence). V trimming: 5 bases; J trimming: 2 bases; junction bases outside the gene matches: 9. CDR3 nucleotides: TGTGCCAGCAGCCCTCGGGACAGGGGTGTACCCTACGAGCAGTACTTC. Protein sequence: CASSPRDRGVPYEQYF.

The chain employs TRBV28 and TRBJ1-1; 8 bases match TRBD1. Trimming removed 7 bases from V and 4 bases from J; junction bases left unmatched: 8. Germline CDR1 MDHEN, CDR2 SYDVKM. The length of the CDR3 is 14 residues. The CDR3 sequence is CASTETGALTEAFF. The CDR3 DNA is TGTGCCAGCACGGAGACAGGGGCGCTCACTGAAGCTTTCTTT.

In its sample, this clonotype was seen many times. This chain connects TRBV15 to TRBJ2-5; possible D gene TRBD2, 5 bases. This CDR3 has 15 residues. The germline gives CDR1 LNHNV, CDR2 YYDKDF (reference sequence). V was shortened by 3 bases and J by 2 bases, with 13 bases between the two germline ends. Here the CDR3 DNA reads TGTGCCACCAGCAGTGGCGGGTTGACTCAAGAGACCCAGTACTTC. Its protein product is CATSSGGLTQETQYF.

This clonotype was counted ten times or more. The chain is built from TRBV29-1 and TRBJ2-1; a possible D gene is TRBD2 (5 bases). Trimming shortened V by 0 bases and J by 4 bases, and 13 bases separated the two germline ends. Germline CDR1 reads SQVTM; CDR2 reads ANQGSEA. CDR3 length equals 15 residues. The CDR3: CSVEDNGSEYNEQFF. CDR3 coding DNA: TGCAGCGTTGAAGATAATGGGAGTGAATACAATGAGCAGTTCTTC.

The chain couples TRBV5-1 to TRBJ2-5; no clear D. The V gene's germline CDR1 is SGHRS and CDR2 YFSETQ. V was cut by 0 bases and J by 1 base, with 10 bases left in between. The CDR3 has 15 residues. The CDR3: CASSLAITVQETQYF. CDR3 nucleotides: TGCGCCAGCAGCTTGGCCATCACAGTCCAAGAGACCCAGTACTTC.